Sequencing of this T cell receptor beta chain was carried out in a study of identical twins. The study's findings and limits: Weaker excess twin sharing was observed in beta out-of-frame sequences. Monozygotic twin pairs showed more out-of-frame TCR alpha sharing than models estimated.

This CDR3 is built from 16 residues. J gave up 1 base and V 1 base, and 1 base lay outside the gene matches. Germline V gene sequence: CDR1 SEHNR, CDR2 FQNEAQ (reference sequence). TCRdb re-derived calls from the 5' RACE reads in MiXCR, one entry per CDR3 protein. Of approximately 190,000 distinct CDR3 sequences in the sample, roughly 15% were seen once. This clonotype came up many times. Its antigen is unidentified. The sample was also reused in another study, on T cells expressing NK-cell markers. That work states: HCMV serostatus: seven of eight sequenced donors positive, one negative. NKG2C+ dominant clonotypes from roughly 6 donors made up about 1.0-7.5% of CD8+ T cells.

This TCR derives from a woman in her late teens or twenties in good health. The J gene is TRBJ2-3, the V gene TRBV7-9, with 11 bases fitting TRBD2. The sequenced sample consisted of CD8+ T cells sorted from blood. The CDR3 sequence: CASSLGTSGRTDTQYF. CDR3 in DNA: TGTGCCAGCAGCTTAGGGACTAGCGGGCGCACAGATACGCAGTATTTT.